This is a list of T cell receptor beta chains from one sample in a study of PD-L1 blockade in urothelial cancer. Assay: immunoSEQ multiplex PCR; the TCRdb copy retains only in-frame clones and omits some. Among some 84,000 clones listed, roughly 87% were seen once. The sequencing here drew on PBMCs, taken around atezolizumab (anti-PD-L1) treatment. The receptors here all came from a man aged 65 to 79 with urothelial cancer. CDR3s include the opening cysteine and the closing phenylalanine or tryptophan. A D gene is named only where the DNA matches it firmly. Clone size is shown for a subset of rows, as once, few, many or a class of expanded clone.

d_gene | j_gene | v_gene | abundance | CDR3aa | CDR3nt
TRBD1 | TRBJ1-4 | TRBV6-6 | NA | CASSTQGATNEKLFF | TGTGCCAGCAGTACCCAGGGGGCAACTAATGAAAAACTGTTTTTT
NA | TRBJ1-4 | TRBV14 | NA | CASSQERGNRPATNEKLFF | TGTGCCAGCAGCCAAGAACGGGGAAATCGACCCGCAACTAATGAAAAACTGTTTTTT
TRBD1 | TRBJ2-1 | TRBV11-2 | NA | CASSLGTGYNEQFF | TGTGCCAGCAGCTTAGGGACAGGGTACAATGAGCAGTTCTTC
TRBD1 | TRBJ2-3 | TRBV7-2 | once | CASSLVDRGYPDTQYF | TGTGCCAGCAGCTTAGTGGACAGGGGTTACCCTGATACGCAGTATTTT
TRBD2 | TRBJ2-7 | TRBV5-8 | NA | CASSIRTSWYEQYF | TGTGCCAGCAGCATCCGGACTAGCTGGTACGAGCAGTACTTC
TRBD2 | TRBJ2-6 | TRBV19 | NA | CASSIGLAGDSGANVLTF | TGTGCCAGTAGTATCGGACTAGCGGGGGACTCTGGGGCCAACGTCCTGACTTTC
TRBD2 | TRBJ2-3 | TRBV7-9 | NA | CASSPLSGGLSTDTQYF | TGTGCCAGCAGCCCCCTCTCGGGGGGACTTAGCACAGATACGCAGTATTTT
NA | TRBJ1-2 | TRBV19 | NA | CASSLRDNGYTF | TGTGCCAGTAGTCTCAGGGACAATGGCTACACCTTC
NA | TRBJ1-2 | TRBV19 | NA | CASNRETHYGYTF | TGTGCCAGTAACAGGGAGACTCACTATGGCTACACCTTC
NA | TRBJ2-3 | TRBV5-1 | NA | CASSRGIRGDTQYF | TGCGCCAGCAGCCGGGGGATTAGGGGAGATACGCAGTATTTT
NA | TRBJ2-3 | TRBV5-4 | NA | CASRAGLGTDTQYF | TGTGCCAGCAGGGCGGGGTTAGGGACAGATACGCAGTATTTT
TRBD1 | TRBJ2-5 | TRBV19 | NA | CASSTGQGKETQYF | TGTGCCAGTAGTACGGGACAGGGTAAAGAGACCCAGTACTTC
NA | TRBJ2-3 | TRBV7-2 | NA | CASSLYIGEASSTDTQYF | TGTGCCAGCAGCCTCTATATTGGGGAGGCTTCTAGCACAGATACGCAGTATTTT
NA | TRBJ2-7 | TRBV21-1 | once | CASSKVRTTGTLYSTCEQYF | TGTGCCAGCAGCAAAGTCCGCACGACAGGGACTCTCTATTCGACCTGTGAGCAGTACTTC
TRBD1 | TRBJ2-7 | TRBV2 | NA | CASSDRDRGHEQYF | TGTGCCAGCTCGGACCGGGACAGGGGGCACGAGCAGTACTTC
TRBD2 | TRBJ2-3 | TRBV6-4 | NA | CASSAGLAGRDTQYF | TGTGCCAGCAGTGCGGGACTAGCGGGAAGGGATACGCAGTATTTT
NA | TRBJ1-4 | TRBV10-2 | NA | CASTSDMSMKLFF | TGCGCCAGCACCTCTGACATGTCGATGAAACTGTTTTTT
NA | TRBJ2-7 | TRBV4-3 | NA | CASSQRIGQPFYEQYF | TGCGCCAGCAGCCAAAGAATAGGACAGCCATTCTACGAGCAGTACTTC
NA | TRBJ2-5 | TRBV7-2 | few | CASSQEGHRGETQYF | TGTGCCAGCAGCCAGGAGGGCCACAGGGGAGAGACCCAGTACTTC